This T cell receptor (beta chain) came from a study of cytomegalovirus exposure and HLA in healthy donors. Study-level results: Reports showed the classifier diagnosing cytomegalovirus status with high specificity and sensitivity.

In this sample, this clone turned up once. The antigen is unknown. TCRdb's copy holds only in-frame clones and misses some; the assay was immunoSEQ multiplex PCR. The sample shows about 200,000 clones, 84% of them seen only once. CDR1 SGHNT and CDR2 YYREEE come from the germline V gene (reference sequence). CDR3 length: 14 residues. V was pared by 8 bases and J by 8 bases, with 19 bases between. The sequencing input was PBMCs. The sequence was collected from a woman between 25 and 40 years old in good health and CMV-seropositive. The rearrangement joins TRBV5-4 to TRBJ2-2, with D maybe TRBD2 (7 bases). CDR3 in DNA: TGTGCCAGTTCCACTCGGGGGGCTTCTGGGGAGCTGTTTTTT. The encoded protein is CASSTRGASGELFF. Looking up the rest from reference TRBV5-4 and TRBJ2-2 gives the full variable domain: ETGVTQSPTHLIKTRGQQVTLRCSSQSGHNTVSWYQQALGQGPQFIFQYYREEENGRGNFPPRFSGLQFPNYSSELNVNALELDDSALYLCASSTRGASGELFFGEGSRLTVL.